The 18 T cell receptor beta chains in this list originate from one sample, sequenced in a study of cytomegalovirus exposure and HLA in healthy donors. TCRdb keeps only in-frame clones here, not all; method: immunoSEQ multiplex PCR. The data contain around 130,000 clones, about nine tenths of them singletons. The sequencing sample was made of PBMCs. These TCRs come from a man aged 25 to 45 in good health and CMV-seronegative.

The rearrangement joins TRBV18 to TRBJ2-5, with 8 bases fitting TRBD1. CDR3 size: 14 residues. The junction had 3 bases not matched to a gene; V was cut back by 4 bases and J by 2 bases. Germline V CDR1 and CDR2: KGHSH, LQKENI. The CDR3 DNA reads TGTGCCAGCTCACGGACAGGGTGGCAAGAGACCCAGTACTTC. Protein: CASSRTGWQETQYF.

The chain uses TRBV7-6 and TRBJ2-1; the D is unclear. Trimming pared 3 bases from V and 10 bases from J, leaving 7 bases between. Germline CDR1 and CDR2: SGHVS and FNYEAQ. The CDR3 is 11 residues long. The DNA of the CDR3 is TGTGCCAGCAGCTTTTCTAGGGAGCAGTTCTTC. Protein product: CASSFSREQFF. The full variable domain, completed using reference TRBV7-6 and TRBJ2-1, is GAGVSQSPRYKVTKRGQDVALRCDPISGHVSLYWYRQALGQGPEFLTYFNYEAQQDKSGLPNDRFSAERPEGSISTLTIQRTEQRDSAMYRCASSFSREQFFGPGTRLTVL.

The J gene is TRBJ1-6, the V gene TRBV9, with no clear D. V was pared by 0 bases and J by 7 bases, with 11 bases between. This CDR3 comprises 15 residues. CDR1 and CDR2 from the germline V gene are SGDLS and YYNGEE. The CDR3 coding sequence is TGTGCCAGCAGCGTAGGTCCAGGAAAAAATTCACCCCTCCACTTT. It is translated as CASSVGPGKNSPLHF.

The rearrangement joins TRBV5-8 to TRBJ1-1, with 8 bases identical to TRBD1. The trim removed 5 bases at V and 3 bases at J, leaving 9 bases unmatched. The CDR3 spans 15 residues. The germline CDR1 and CDR2 sequences are SGHTS and YDEGEE. CDR3 in DNA: TGTGCCAGCAGTTTTAACAGGGGGAGATACACTGAAGCTTTCTTT. Translated: CASSFNRGRYTEAFF.

This clone was seen a few times. The V call is TRBV28, the J call TRBJ1-5; 9 nucleotides match TRBD1. V lost 8 bases to trimming and J lost 6 bases; unmatched junction nucleotides: 5. Germline V gene data show CDR1 as MDHEN and CDR2 as SYDVKM. This CDR3 comprises 13 residues. The CDR3 loop is CASQDRGRQPQHF. The CDR3 nucleotides read TGTGCCAGCCAGGACAGGGGACGTCAGCCCCAGCATTTT.

The chain combines TRBV7-9 with TRBJ2-2; a possible D gene is TRBD2 (6 bases). The CDR3 covers 15 residues. The ends were cut back, 4 bases at V and 2 bases at J, with 11 bases in the middle. Germline V lookup: CDR1 SEHNR, CDR2 FQNEAQ (reference sequence). The CDR3 DNA reads as TGTGCCAGCAGCTCAGGGAGGATCAACACCGGGGAGCTGTTTTTT. Translating gives CASSSGRINTGELFF. Variable domain in full (rest from reference TRBV7-9 and TRBJ2-2): DTGVSQNPRHKITKRGQNVTFRCDPISEHNRLYWYRQTLGQGPEFLTYFQNEAQLEKSRLLSDRFSAERPKGSFSTLEIQRTEQGDSAMYLCASSSGRINTGELFFGEGSRLTVL.

CDR3 nucleotide sequence: TGCGCCAGCAGCCAAGATCCGTCTTCCACTGAAGCTTTCTTT. Translated, it gives CASSQDPSSTEAFF. The chain joins TRBV4-3 to TRBJ1-1; D is undetermined. Germline V gives CDR1 LGHNA, CDR2 YSLEER. The CDR3 sequence is 14 residues long. The V gene lost 0 bases and the J gene lost 4 bases, with 9 bases spanning the gap.

Worth noting for this clone: Germline and junction disagree at one end, which may indicate a read error. The chain has TRBV9 and TRBJ2-5, with a possible D match to TRBD1 (5 bases). CDR3 length equals 15 residues. Germline CDR1 SGDLS, CDR2 YYNGEE. CDR3 sequence: CASSPRQSPQEAQYF. CDR3 DNA sequence: TGTGCCAGCAGCCCCCGACAGTCTCCCCAAGAGGCCCAGTACTTC.

This chain uses TRBV6-4 with TRBJ1-1; tentative D call: TRBD1 (6 bases). The CDR3 loop spans 13 amino acids. Germline values: CDR1 MRHNA, CDR2 SNTAGT. Trimming stripped 6 bases from V and 8 bases from J, with 16 bases between. Here the CDR3 reads CASRQKDSSEAFF. DNA of the CDR3: TGTGCCAGCAGACAAAAGGACAGTTCGGAAGCTTTCTTT.

This clone was seen only once. The chain combines TRBV6-5 with TRBJ2-5; weak D call: TRBD2 (5 bases). The CDR3 spans 14 residues. Germline values: CDR1 MNHEY, CDR2 SVGAGI. V was shortened by 4 bases and J by 4 bases, with 13 bases between the two germline ends. This CDR3 is CASSFWTGGETQYF. Here the CDR3 DNA reads TGTGCCAGCAGTTTCTGGACTGGAGGAGAGACCCAGTACTTC.

The J gene is TRBJ2-5, the V gene TRBV4-2, with 7 bases matching TRBD2. Germline V gene sequence: CDR1 LGHNA, CDR2 YNFKEQ. The junction had 16 bases not matched to a gene; V was cut back by 2 bases and J by 4 bases. This CDR3 has 18 residues. The CDR3, as DNA: TGTGCCAGCAGCCAACGGAGTTTTATCCAGCGGGGAGGAGAGACCCAGTACTTC. Its translation: CASSQRSFIQRGGETQYF.

This chain links TRBV14 with TRBJ2-5; 8 bases are a match to TRBD1. CDR3 length equals 16 residues. Germline V gives CDR1 SGHDN, CDR2 FVKESK. V shed 2 bases and J 5 bases; nucleotides not matched to a gene: 10. The DNA for the CDR3 is TGTGCCAGCAGCCAACTTCCAGGGGGCGTGCGGGAGACCCAGTACTTC. It yields the protein CASSQLPGGVRETQYF.

The V gene is TRBV7-3, the J gene TRBJ2-1, with TRBD2 identical over 8 bases. The CDR3 loop spans 15 amino acids. J lost 9 bases, V lost 1 base, and 8 bases had no gene match. Germline V gives CDR1 SGHTA, CDR2 FQGTGA. The CDR3 DNA sequence: TGTGCCAGCAGCTTAAGCGGACTAGCTCTGGGTGAGCAGTTCTTC. Translating it yields CASSLSGLALGEQFF.

The gene calls are TRBV6-5 and TRBJ1-2; TRBD1 agrees at 7 bases. In germline, CDR1 is MNHEY, CDR2 SVGAGI. This CDR3 is 15 amino acids long. Trimming at V came to 7 bases and at J to 5 bases, leaving 13 bases not matched to a gene. CDR3 loop: CASNDQGGAWYGYTF. The DNA for the CDR3 is TGTGCCAGCAATGACCAAGGGGGCGCCTGGTATGGCTACACCTTC.

The chain combines TRBV6-1 with TRBJ2-5; maybe TRBD2 (6 bases). The germline gives CDR1 MNHNS, CDR2 SASEGT. With 6 bases removed from V and 5 bases from J, the gap between germline ends came to 19 bases. The CDR3 runs 15 residues. CDR3 loop: CASRASRRGRETQYF. The CDR3 bases are TGTGCCAGCAGAGCCTCCCGGCGGGGACGGGAGACCCAGTACTTC.

In this sample, this clone turned up a few times. This rearrangement joins TRBV19 to TRBJ1-1; a possible D gene is TRBD1 (6 bases). This CDR3 has 13 amino acids. V dropped 5 bases and J dropped 0 bases, with 7 bases sitting between them. Germline CDR1 LNHDA, CDR2 SQIVND (reference sequence). The CDR3 DNA follows: TGTGCCAGTAGTGGACAGATGAACACTGAAGCTTTCTTT. The encoded protein is CASSGQMNTEAFF.

The chain recombines TRBV6-5 with TRBJ2-7, with a weak D call TRBD1 (5 bases). Germline V CDR1 and CDR2: MNHEY, SVGAGI. The CDR3 loop spans 13 amino acids. V shed 5 bases and J shed 1 base, with 9 bases lying between them. The CDR3 sequence is CASSAAGSYEQYF. CDR3 coding DNA: TGTGCCAGCAGTGCCGCAGGGTCCTACGAGCAGTACTTC.

The V call is TRBV7-9, the J call TRBJ2-2, with D possibly TRBD1 on 6 matching bases. The CDR3 runs to 12 residues. In germline, CDR1 is SEHNR, CDR2 FQNEAQ (reference sequence). V was trimmed by 5 bases and J by 7 bases, leaving 8 bases between them. CDR3 bases: TGTGCCAGCAGCCCGGACAGCGGGGAGCTGTTTTTT. Translating it yields CASSPDSGELFF.